This TCR beta chain was sequenced for a study of T cell repertoires in cytomegalovirus infection. Study at large: The authors relied on CMV epitopes, both recently identified HLA-C-restricted and well-studied HLA-B-restricted. Both CMV infection and a matching HLA type were indicated by public TCR beta signatures.

The CDR3 is 20 amino acids. After removal of 5 bases from V and 3 bases from J, the junction contained 21 bases not matched to a gene. Germline CDR1 reads SGHTA; CDR2 reads FQGNSA. TCRdb processed the reads anew with MiXCR; each CDR3 protein has one entry. The data hold hundreds of thousands of distinct CDR3 sequences, with roughly 33% observed a single time. This clonotype was picked up many times. What it binds is unknown. Study conclusions and caveats: Cumulative public TCR beta family frequency identified carriers of CMV plus the relevant HLA. The ex vivo response showed dominance by HLA-C-restricted CMV-specific TCR beta clonotypes.

Sequencing used cultured PBMCs, obtained from culture after CMV antigen stimulation. The V gene is TRBV7-2, the J gene TRBJ2-7; TRBD2 matches at 11 bases. The TCR originated in a human donor in good health (CMV status not recorded). Some clones in this sample may be carry-over from other donors' samples. CDR3 in DNA: TGTGCCAGCAGCCCAAGGGGCCGGACAGGTCGGACTAGCGGGTACTACGAGCAGTACTTC. Translated, it gives CASSPRGRTGRTSGYYEQYF.